The 9 T cell receptor beta chains listed next were all sequenced from one sample in a study of T cells in Graves' hyperthyroidism and ophthalmopathy. TCR beta CDR3 sequences were amplified from RNA transcripts. The primer set for the first-round RT-PCR of the TCR CDR3 was HTBI. From the multiplex PCR reads, TCRdb called clonotypes with MiXCR, one entry per CDR3 protein. The table shows 270,000 or so distinct CDR3 sequences, with over 12% occurring only once. Sequencing used blood. Receptors were obtained from a woman between 50 and 59 years old with Graves' hyperthyroidism that later progressed to Graves' ophthalmopathy.

This clonotype was counted at least ten times. The chain uses TRBV5-6 and TRBJ2-7; D gene ambiguous. The CDR3 is made up of 15 amino acids. The germline V and J ends were trimmed by 3 bases and 6 bases, with 19 bases remaining between them. Germline CDR1 and CDR2: SGHDT and YYEEEE. The DNA of the CDR3 is TGTGCCAGCAGCTCCGACGGCGAGGAAGATGGCGAGCAGTACTTC. Translating it yields CASSSDGEEDGEQYF.

This clonotype has a count of ten or more. The V call is TRBV7-8, the J call TRBJ1-1; perhaps TRBD1 as D (6 bases). This CDR3 has 14 amino acids. CDR1 and CDR2 (germline): SGHVS, FQNEAQ. V shed 5 bases and J shed 3 bases, with 13 bases lying between them. The CDR3 sequence: CASSRLGGDTEAFF. CDR3 in DNA: TGTGCCAGCAGCCGGTTGGGGGGCGACACTGAAGCTTTCTTT.

This clonotype was counted ten times or more. This chain connects TRBV28 to TRBJ2-1; 11 nucleotides align to TRBD1. Germline V gene lookup returns CDR1 MDHEN and CDR2 SYDVKM. The CDR3 sequence is 16 residues long. The V and J ends lost 6 bases and 3 bases, in that order; junction bases with no gene match: 7. The CDR3: CASSRPGTGGYNEQFF. In DNA, the CDR3 is TGTGCCAGCAGCAGACCCGGGACAGGGGGCTACAATGAGCAGTTCTTC.

This clonotype was counted at least ten times. V and J are TRBV11-1 and TRBJ2-3; 11 bases map to TRBD2. V lost 7 bases to trimming and J lost 2 bases; unmatched junction nucleotides: 8. Per the germline V gene, CDR1 is SGHAT and CDR2 is FQDESV (reference sequence). This CDR3 has 16 residues. CDR3 sequence reads: CASTATSGGVTDTQYF. As DNA, the CDR3 is TGTGCCAGCACCGCCACTAGCGGGGGCGTCACAGATACGCAGTATTTT.

This clonotype was observed many times. The genes are TRBV6-1 and TRBJ2-7; TRBD2 aligns across 14 bases. The CDR3 has 17 amino acids. CDR1 is MNHNS, CDR2 SASEGT, per germline. The V gene end was trimmed by 4 bases and the J gene end by 2 bases; junction bases not matched to a gene: 7. The CDR3 protein is CASSGPGLAGVPYEQYF. Written as DNA, the CDR3 is TGTGCCAGCAGTGGCCCGGGACTAGCGGGAGTACCCTACGAGCAGTACTTC.

This clonotype was seen many times. This chain joins TRBV7-9 and TRBJ2-5, with 7 bases lining up with TRBD2. There are 19 residues in the CDR3. CDR1 and CDR2 from the germline V gene are SEHNR and FQNEAQ (reference sequence). Trimming cost V 4 bases and J 0 bases; bases outside gene matches: 17. As DNA, the CDR3 is TGTGCCAGCAGCTCCAGGGTAGGGGCGGGAGAAATGGACCAAGAGACCCAGTACTTC. This codes for CASSSRVGAGEMDQETQYF.

This clonotype has a count of ten or more. V and J are TRBV5-1 and TRBJ2-1; D may be TRBD1 or TRBD2 (6 bases each). Trimming shortened V by 4 bases and J by 3 bases, and 11 bases separated the two germline ends. The CDR3 totals 14 residues. Germline CDR1 and CDR2: SGHRS and YFSETQ. CDR3 residues: CASSRGQNYNEQFF. The CDR3 coding sequence is TGCGCCAGCAGCCGGGGGCAGAACTACAATGAGCAGTTCTTC.

This clonotype was counted many times. The genes are TRBV11-3 and TRBJ2-1; D is uncertain. V dropped 1 base and J dropped 2 bases, with 9 bases sitting between them. In germline, CDR1 is SGHNT, CDR2 YENEEA. The CDR3 consists of 15 residues. This CDR3 is CASSLGWHPYNEQFF. CDR3 bases: TGTGCCAGCAGCTTAGGATGGCATCCCTACAATGAGCAGTTCTTC.

This clonotype was observed many times. The chain has TRBV7-9 and TRBJ2-5; a possible D gene is TRBD2 (6 bases). Trimming left V 3 bases short and J 4 bases short, with 15 bases between. The CDR3 runs to 15 residues. CDR1 and CDR2 from the germline V gene are SEHNR and FQNEAQ (reference sequence). The CDR3 spells CASSFRGKASETQYF. The CDR3, as DNA: TGTGCCAGCAGCTTTCGGGGGAAGGCCTCAGAGACCCAGTACTTC.